The 26 T cell receptor beta chains listed next were all sequenced from one sample in a study of cytomegalovirus exposure and HLA in healthy donors. 13 Jbeta primers and 60 Vbeta primers were used for the PCR. Measured with immunoSEQ multiplex PCR; TCRdb has only the in-frame clones, and not every one. The repertoire holds some 120,000 clones, with about 85% as singletons. Sequencing was carried out using PBMCs. These receptors were collected from a man between 45 and 60 years old in good health and CMV-seronegative.

This clone was detected a few times. The chain combines TRBV2 with TRBJ1-1; possibly TRBD1 for D (5 bases). Trimming pared 7 bases from V and 1 base from J, leaving 22 bases between. Germline V gene lookup returns CDR1 SNHLY and CDR2 FYNNEI. The CDR3 contains 17 residues. The CDR3 sequence is CASTRIIPGEGNTEAFF. The CDR3 region has the DNA TGTGCCAGCACCCGAATTATTCCGGGGGAGGGGAACACTGAAGCTTTCTTT. Drawing the rest from reference TRBV2 and TRBJ1-1, the complete variable domain is EPEVTQTPSHQVTQMGQEVILRCVPISNHLYFYWYRQILGQKVEFLVSFYNNEISEKSEIFDDQFSVERPDGSNFTLKIRSTKLEDSAMYFCASTRIIPGEGNTEAFFGQGTRLTVV.

The chain has TRBV7-2 and TRBJ1-5; D unresolved. Germline V CDR1 and CDR2: SGHTA, FQGNSA. The CDR3 is made up of 16 amino acids. Trimming cost V 3 bases and J 0 bases, with 12 bases left between them. The CDR3 reads CASSFREGASNQPQHF. The CDR3 nucleotides are TGTGCCAGCAGCTTTCGGGAGGGAGCTAGCAATCAGCCCCAGCATTTT.

The chain has TRBV4-3 and TRBJ2-7, with 12 bases lining up with TRBD1. Germline values: CDR1 LGHNA, CDR2 YSLEER. This CDR3 region has 17 residues. Losses at the gene ends were 3 bases for V and 8 bases for J; bases not matched to a gene: 14. The CDR3 bases are TGCGCCAGCAGCCAGGGTTCCTCCTCGGGACAGGGGGCCAAGCAGTACTTC. Amino acid sequence: CASSQGSSSGQGAKQYF.

In the case of this clone: A read error may account for a junction end that differs from germline. The genes are TRBV7-7 and TRBJ2-5; tentative D call: TRBD2 (6 bases). The germline V gene has CDR1 SSHAT and CDR2 FNYEAQ (reference sequence). This CDR3 is built from 13 residues. The CDR3 bases are TGTGCTAGCAGCCGGGACTTGCAAGAGACCCAGTACTTC. It codes for CASSRDLQETQYF.

V and J are TRBV28 and TRBJ2-7, with TRBD1 as a possible D gene (5 bases). There are 14 residues in the CDR3. Trimming shortened V by 7 bases and J by 7 bases, and 20 bases separated the two germline ends. Germline lookup yields CDR1 MDHEN and CDR2 SYDVKM. Written as DNA, the CDR3 is TGTGCCAGCAATAAAAGGGGCCCGTTTGGGGAGCAGTACTTC. Its translation is CASNKRGPFGEQYF.

The chain is built from TRBV7-2 and TRBJ1-5; 9 positions agree with TRBD1. The germline V gene encodes CDR1 SGHTA and CDR2 FQGNSA. V lost 2 bases to trimming and J lost 6 bases; unmatched junction nucleotides: 8. The CDR3 extends over 16 amino acids. The CDR3 DNA reads as TGTGCCAGCAGCTTACCCCCGGGACAGGGTTCTCAGCCCCAGCATTTT. This sequence encodes CASSLPPGQGSQPQHF.

The genes are TRBV5-1 and TRBJ2-7; 9 bases are shared with TRBD1. Germline V gene lookup returns CDR1 SGHRS and CDR2 YFSETQ. V gave up 8 bases and J gave up 2 bases; unmatched junction bases: 17. The CDR3 is 17 amino acids. This CDR3 reads CASSKSSTQGATYEQYF. In DNA, the CDR3 is TGCGCCAGTTCGAAATCCTCCACACAGGGGGCTACCTACGAGCAGTACTTC.

V and J are TRBV7-9 and TRBJ2-7, with D possibly TRBD1 on 5 matching bases. The CDR3 runs 15 residues. V was cut by 2 bases and J by 2 bases, with 13 bases left in between. CDR1 and CDR2 from the germline V gene are SEHNR and FQNEAQ (reference sequence). The CDR3 loop is CASSLNQGLPYEQYF. The CDR3 region has the DNA TGTGCCAGCAGCTTAAATCAGGGCCTGCCCTACGAGCAGTACTTC.

This clone was counted between two and nine times. The V and J genes are TRBV5-1 and TRBJ2-5; 7 nucleotides match TRBD2. V dropped 3 bases and J dropped 1; count of bases not matched to a gene: 6. The CDR3 loop spans 15 amino acids. CDR1 and CDR2 (germline): SGHRS, YFSETQ. This CDR3 reads CASSWAGELQETQYF. CDR3 DNA sequence: TGCGCCAGCAGCTGGGCGGGGGAACTCCAAGAGACCCAGTACTTC.

The chain links TRBV11-2 to TRBJ2-5; a weak D match, TRBD1 (7 bases). Germline V gene lookup returns CDR1 SGHAT and CDR2 FQNNGV. There are 15 residues in the CDR3. Trimming took off 6 bases at V and 1 base at J, with 15 bases between the two ends. The CDR3 loop reads CASSFRGTAQETQYF. The CDR3 DNA follows: TGTGCCAGCAGTTTTCGCGGGACAGCCCAAGAGACCCAGTACTTC.

V usage is TRBV7-2 and J usage is TRBJ1-1; 9 nucleotides match TRBD1. There are 13 residues in the CDR3. Germline V gives CDR1 SGHTA, CDR2 FQGNSA. The ends lost 1 base at V and 11 bases at J; junction bases unmatched: 5. The CDR3 DNA is TGTGCCAGCAGCTTAGATCTCGGGACAGGGGCTTTCTTT. This translates into CASSLDLGTGAFF.

The chain joins TRBV9 to TRBJ1-1; 7 bases agree with TRBD1. From germline, CDR1 is SGDLS and CDR2 YYNGEE. The CDR3 consists of 14 residues. V trimming: 3 bases; J trimming: 6 bases; junction bases outside the gene matches: 8. CDR3 loop: CASSEGARPAEAFF. In DNA, the CDR3 is TGTGCCAGCAGCGAGGGGGCGCGGCCGGCTGAAGCTTTCTTT.

This chain uses TRBV30 with TRBJ2-2; 10 bases are shared with TRBD2. CDR1 and CDR2 (germline): GTSNPN, SVGIG (reference sequence). With 0 bases clipped from V and 8 bases from J, the junction kept 9 bases outside the gene matches. The CDR3 consists of 16 residues. The CDR3 reads CAWSVFSSGGRGELFF. The CDR3 DNA sequence: TGTGCCTGGAGTGTCTTCAGTAGCGGGGGGCGGGGGGAGCTGTTTTTT.

This chain uses TRBV30 with TRBJ2-3; the match to TRBD1 covers 7 bases. With V trimmed by 2 bases and J by 4 bases, 6 bases remained unmatched. The CDR3 runs 14 residues. The germline V gene has CDR1 GTSNPN and CDR2 SVGIG (reference sequence). In DNA form, the CDR3 reads TGTGCCTGGAGTAAGGGGGCAGGGGCAGATACGCAGTATTTT. It translates to CAWSKGAGADTQYF.

The chain has TRBV7-2 and TRBJ1-5, with D perhaps matching TRBD1 (6 bases). V was clipped by 1 base and J by 1 base, with 11 bases between them. The germline gives CDR1 SGHTA, CDR2 FQGNSA. This CDR3 region has 16 residues. The CDR3 sequence: CASSLDGTLSNQPQHF. The CDR3 bases are TGTGCCAGCAGCTTAGATGGGACATTAAGCAATCAGCCCCAGCATTTT.

This chain joins TRBV5-1 and TRBJ2-7, with 16 positions matching TRBD2. The germline V gene has CDR1 SGHRS and CDR2 YFSETQ. The length of the CDR3 is 18 residues. V was clipped by 4 bases and J by 1 base; unmatched bases: 8. CDR3 protein: CASSLGLAGGALSYEQYF. The DNA for the CDR3 is TGCGCCAGCAGCCTGGGACTAGCGGGGGGGGCTTTATCCTACGAGCAGTACTTC.

CDR3 coding DNA: TGCGCCAGCAGTCAAAAAATAGCGGAGCACACAGATACGCAGTATTTT. Its translation is CASSQKIAEHTDTQYF. The V and J genes are TRBV5-1 and TRBJ2-3, with D possibly matching TRBD2 (6 bases). V gave up 5 bases and J gave up 2 bases, with 18 bases separating them. Germline CDR1 reads SGHRS; CDR2 reads YFSETQ. The CDR3 has 16 amino acids. Filled out from reference TRBV5-1 and TRBJ2-3, the complete variable domain reads KAGVTQTPRYLIKTRGQQVTLSCSPISGHRSVSWYQQTPGQGLQFLFEYFSETQRNKGNFPGRFSGRQFSNSRSEMNVSTLELGDSALYLCASSQKIAEHTDTQYFGPGTRLTVL.

The J gene is TRBJ1-1, the V gene TRBV6-5; D unresolved. CDR1 and CDR2 from the germline V gene are MNHEY and SVGAGI. The CDR3 runs 11 residues. Trimming took 10 bases from V and 8 from J, leaving 14 bases between them. The CDR3 sequence: CATSRPGEAFF. DNA of the CDR3: TGTGCCACCTCGCGCCCGGGGGAAGCTTTCTTT.

This sequence joins TRBV19 and TRBJ1-1, with 10 bases aligning to TRBD1. V shed 5 bases, J shed 5 bases, and the junction held 11 bases outside the gene matches. The CDR3 covers 16 residues. Germline V gene data show CDR1 as LNHDA and CDR2 as SQIVND (reference sequence). CDR3 nucleotide sequence: TGTGCCAGTAGTCCCCACCCTGGGACAGGGGTGACTGAAGCTTTCTTT. Translation: CASSPHPGTGVTEAFF.

This clone was detected once. The chain recombines TRBV11-2 with TRBJ2-5; 13 bases are a match to TRBD2. V shed 0 bases and J 5 bases; nucleotides not matched to a gene: 3. Germline CDR1 SGHAT, CDR2 FQNNGV. The CDR3 is made up of 16 amino acids. CDR3 sequence reads: CASSLEWTSGSETQYF. The CDR3 DNA follows: TGTGCCAGCAGCTTAGAGTGGACTAGCGGGAGTGAGACCCAGTACTTC.

The V and J genes are TRBV5-1 and TRBJ1-5; D not resolved. The germline V gene has CDR1 SGHRS and CDR2 YFSETQ. Trimming pared 0 bases from V and 5 bases from J, leaving 6 bases between. This CDR3 has 13 amino acids. The CDR3 here is CASSLEADQPQHF. Here the CDR3 DNA reads TGCGCCAGCAGCTTGGAGGCGGATCAGCCCCAGCATTTT.

About this clone: Germline and junction disagree at one end, which may indicate a read error. The rearrangement joins TRBV5-1 to TRBJ2-7, with 7 bases aligning to TRBD1. Looked up from germline, CDR1 is SGHRS and CDR2 is YFSETQ. The CDR3 loop spans 13 amino acids. CDR3 loop: CASSLGDSYKQYF. The CDR3 DNA reads TGCGCCAGCAGCTTGGGGGACAGCTACAAGCAGTACTTC. Filled out from reference TRBV5-1 and TRBJ2-7, the complete variable domain reads KAGVTQTPRYLIKTRGQQVTLSCSPISGHRSVSWYQQTPGQGLQFLFEYFSETQRNKGNFPGRFSGRQFSNSRSEMNVSTLELGDSALYLCASSLGDSYKQYFGPGTRLTVT.

The CDR3 coding sequence is TGCAGCGTTTTGATCAGGGGCGGGGAGCTGTTTTTT. It is translated as CSVLIRGGELFF. The V and J genes are TRBV29-1 and TRBJ2-2, with a tentative D call TRBD1 (6 bases). The V end lost 5 bases, the J end lost 7 bases, and 11 bases lay between the germline ends. This CDR3 comprises 12 residues. CDR1 and CDR2 from the germline V gene are SQVTM and ANQGSEA.

The CDR3 DNA follows: TGTGCCAGCACGACTAGCGGGAGATTAAATGAGCAGTTCTTC. Amino acid sequence: CASTTSGRLNEQFF. This chain joins TRBV7-9 and TRBJ2-1; the match to TRBD2 covers 12 bases. The ends lost 7 bases at V and 7 bases at J; junction bases unmatched: 5. CDR3 size: 14 residues. Germline V gives CDR1 SEHNR, CDR2 FQNEAQ (reference sequence).

The rearrangement links TRBV9 to TRBJ2-1; 8 bases align to TRBD1. V was clipped by 1 base and J by 6 bases; unmatched bases: 9. Germline-derived CDR1 and CDR2 are SGDLS and YYNGEE. This CDR3 is built from 16 residues. This chain's CDR3 is CASSVNVRGQVNEQFF. For the CDR3, the DNA is TGTGCCAGCAGCGTAAACGTCAGGGGGCAAGTCAATGAGCAGTTCTTC.

The gene calls are TRBV7-9 and TRBJ1-1; D is uncertain. This CDR3 has 13 residues. The germline gives CDR1 SEHNR, CDR2 FQNEAQ (reference sequence). Trimming took off 3 bases at V and 2 bases at J, with 7 bases between the two ends. The chain's CDR3 is CASSFEANTEAFF. The CDR3 DNA follows: TGTGCCAGCAGCTTTGAGGCAAACACTGAAGCTTTCTTT.